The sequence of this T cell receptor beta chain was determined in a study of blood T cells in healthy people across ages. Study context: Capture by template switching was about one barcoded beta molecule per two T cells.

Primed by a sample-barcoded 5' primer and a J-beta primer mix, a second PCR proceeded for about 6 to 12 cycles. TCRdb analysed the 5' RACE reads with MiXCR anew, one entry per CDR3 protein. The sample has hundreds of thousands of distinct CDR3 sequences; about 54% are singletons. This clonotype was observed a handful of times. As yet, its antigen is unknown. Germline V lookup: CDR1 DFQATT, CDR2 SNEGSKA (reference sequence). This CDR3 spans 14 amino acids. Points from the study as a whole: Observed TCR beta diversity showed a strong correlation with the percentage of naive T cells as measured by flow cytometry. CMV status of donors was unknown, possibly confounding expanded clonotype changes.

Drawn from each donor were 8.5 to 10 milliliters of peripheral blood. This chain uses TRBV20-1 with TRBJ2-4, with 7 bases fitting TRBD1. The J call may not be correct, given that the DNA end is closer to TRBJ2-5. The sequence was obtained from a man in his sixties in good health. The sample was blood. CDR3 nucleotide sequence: TGCAGTGCTAGGGCCAGGGGGTTCGGAGAGACCCAGTACTTC. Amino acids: CSARARGFGETQYF.